Below are 4 T cell receptor beta chains sequenced from a single sample in a study of blood T cell repertoires in COVID-19. Profiled with immunoSEQ multiplex PCR; TCRdb holds only in-frame clones, not every one. This table holds about 170,000 clones, about 87% found once. The sequencing sample was made of peripheral blood. The receptors come from a man aged 18 to 30 with active or convalescent COVID-19.

The rearrangement uses TRBV7-7 and TRBJ2-2, with TRBD1 as a possible D gene (5 bases). This CDR3 is 14 amino acids long. In germline, CDR1 is SSHAT, CDR2 FNYEAQ (reference sequence). V gave up 4 bases and J gave up 1 base, with 7 bases separating them. The CDR3 DNA is TGTGCCAGCAGCTCCCAGGGGAACACCGGGGAGCTGTTTTTT. Its translation: CASSSQGNTGELFF.

This clone was detected only once. The rearrangement uses TRBV5-5 and TRBJ2-1, with 9 positions matching TRBD2. Germline CDR1 and CDR2: SGHKS and YYEKEE (reference sequence). V lost 1 base, J lost 8 bases, and 10 bases stayed unmatched. There are 16 residues in the CDR3. DNA for the CDR3: TGTGCCAGCAGCTTGATTGCGGGAGGGCCTTTGGATGAGCAGTTCTTC. As protein: CASSLIAGGPLDEQFF.

The chain combines TRBV9 with TRBJ2-1, with TRBD1 matching 7 bases. The trim removed 4 bases at V and 4 bases at J, leaving 2 bases unmatched. The CDR3 consists of 13 residues. CDR1 SGDLS and CDR2 YYNGEE come from the germline V gene. This CDR3 reads CASSSGQYNEQFF. The CDR3 region has the DNA TGTGCCAGCAGCTCGGGACAGTACAATGAGCAGTTCTTC.

This chain joins TRBV7-2 and TRBJ2-7, with TRBD1 identical over 9 bases. The CDR3 is 14 residues long. CDR1 is SGHTA, CDR2 FQGNSA, per germline. Trimming cost V 5 bases and J 5 bases; bases outside gene matches: 7. The CDR3 region is CASSPWDRVDEQYF. Written as DNA, the CDR3 is TGTGCCAGCAGCCCATGGGACAGGGTTGACGAGCAGTACTTC.